This T cell receptor (beta chain) was captured by sequencing in a study of T-cell memory formation after mild COVID-19. General study findings and limits: Some responding clones appeared in pre-infection memory, suggesting cross-reactive memory joined.

Concerning this clonotype: Its antigen is undetermined.

MiXCR, applied by TCRdb to the 5' RACE reads, yields one record per CDR3 protein. Of roughly 50,000 distinct CDR3 sequences in the sample, roughly 9.5% were seen once. Sequencing was done on a sample of PBMCs or a T cell subset sorted from them (not recorded which). The receptor was derived from a man aged 18 to 29 who had mild COVID-19 (a few samples of this study predate the infection). Cell type and time point are not known.

The CDR3 protein is CASSLGEGGTGNEQFF. CDR3 nucleotide sequence: TGTGCCAGCAGCTTAGGCGAGGGGGGTACGGGGAACGAGCAGTTCTTC. The rearrangement uses TRBV11-3 and TRBJ2-1; D could derive from TRBD1 or TRBD2 (6 bases each). This CDR3 has 16 residues. Trimming pared 1 base from V and 10 bases from J, leaving 20 bases between. CDR1 SGHNT and CDR2 YENEEA come from the germline V gene.